This passage covers 12 T cell receptor beta chains from one sample sequenced in a study of immune characteristics of hereditary and idiopathic chronic pancreatitis. Chronic pancreatitis tissue was collected during total pancreatectomy with islet autotransplantation. TCRdb keeps only in-frame clones here, not all; method: immunoSEQ multiplex PCR. Of about 2,000 clones in the sample, around 77% were seen once. Sequencing was carried out using pancreas tissue with idiopathic chronic pancreatitis. Source of these receptors: a human donor with chronic pancreatitis.

The rearrangement uses TRBV5-5 and TRBJ1-3; no clear D. Germline CDR1 and CDR2: SGHKS and YYEKEE (reference sequence). Trimming shortened V by 4 bases and J by 0 bases, and 8 bases separated the two germline ends. There are 14 residues in the CDR3. The CDR3 DNA is TGTGCCAGCAGCCCAATTTACTCTGGAAACACCATATATTTT. Protein sequence: CASSPIYSGNTIYF.

This sequence joins TRBV7-3 and TRBJ2-3; D might be TRBD1 (6 bases). The V and J ends lost 0 bases and 3 bases respectively, with 10 bases between them. This CDR3 is built from 15 residues. The germline V gene has CDR1 SGHTA and CDR2 FQGTGA. CDR3: CASSLTSGETDTQYF. As DNA, the CDR3 is TGTGCCAGCAGCTTAACGTCAGGGGAGACAGATACGCAGTATTTT.

The chain uses TRBV15 and TRBJ2-6; D may be TRBD1 (6 bases). V was shortened by 0 bases and J by 0 bases, with 18 bases between the two germline ends. CDR1 and CDR2 from the germline V gene are LNHNV and YYDKDF (reference sequence). This CDR3 is built from 20 residues. Here the CDR3 DNA reads TGTGCCACCAGCAGAGATCCCTGGACAGCTATAAGCTCTGGGGCCAACGTCCTGACTTTC. It codes for CATSRDPWTAISSGANVLTF.

The rearrangement joins TRBV15 to TRBJ1-2; 7 bases line up with TRBD1. The germline CDR1 and CDR2 sequences are LNHNV and YYDKDF (reference sequence). J lost 7 bases, V lost 5 bases, and 7 bases had no gene match. The CDR3 has 13 amino acids. CDR3 region: CATSGENRGGYTF. Here the CDR3 DNA reads TGTGCCACCAGCGGCGAAAACAGGGGTGGCTACACCTTC.

In DNA form, the CDR3 reads TGTGCCAGCAGTTTTTCCAGGGAGGGTTATCAGCCCCAGCATTTT. Translated, it gives CASSFSREGYQPQHF. The V gene is TRBV28, the J gene TRBJ1-5; maybe TRBD1 (5 bases). The CDR3 spans 15 residues. V was pared by 3 bases and J by 5 bases, with 14 bases between. CDR1 MDHEN and CDR2 SYDVKM come from the germline V gene.

This chain uses TRBV7-6 with TRBJ2-1, with a tentative D call TRBD1 (6 bases). Trimming left V 4 bases short and J 2 bases short, with 12 bases between. Germline V gene sequence: CDR1 SGHVS, CDR2 FNYEAQ. The CDR3 sequence is 15 residues long. CDR3 sequence reads: CASSSPGQTYNEQFF. The CDR3 nucleotides are TGTGCCAGCAGCTCCCCGGGACAAACCTACAATGAGCAGTTCTTC.

The CDR3 region has the DNA TGCGCCAGCAGCCAAGATACTAGCGGGCACGAGCAGTACTTC. Translated, it gives CASSQDTSGHEQYF. J is TRBJ2-7 and V is TRBV4-1, with 9 nucleotides matching TRBD2. Trimming cost V 0 bases and J 5 bases; bases outside gene matches: 2. CDR1 is MGHRA, CDR2 YSYEKL, per germline. This CDR3 has 14 residues.

The rearrangement links TRBV10-1 to TRBJ2-7; TRBD2 agrees at 9 bases. Trimming cost V 7 bases and J 6 bases; bases outside gene matches: 16. Germline-derived CDR1 and CDR2 are WNHNN and SYGVQD (reference sequence). CDR3 length: 16 residues. CDR3 region: CASTFVREGRLCEQYF. CDR3 coding DNA: TGCGCCAGCACGTTTGTGCGGGAGGGCCGGCTTTGCGAGCAGTACTTC.

The genes are TRBV25-1 and TRBJ1-6; 9 bases are shared with TRBD1. V lost 6 bases and J lost 1; bases outside the gene matches: 10. The CDR3 runs to 18 residues. Germline CDR1 is MGHDK and CDR2 is SYGVNS. The CDR3 region has the DNA TGTGCCAGCAGCCCGGGACAGGGTGATGGGTCCTATAATTCACCCCTCCACTTT. It yields the protein CASSPGQGDGSYNSPLHF.

The chain combines TRBV30 with TRBJ2-2, with a weak D call TRBD2 (6 bases). Per germline, CDR1 GTSNPN and CDR2 SVGIG (reference sequence). V lost 0 bases and J lost 6, with 14 bases in between. The CDR3 loop spans 15 amino acids. In DNA form, the CDR3 reads TGTGCCTGGAGTGTACACGGCAGGGAGGCCGGGGAGCTGTTTTTT. Protein product: CAWSVHGREAGELFF.

V is TRBV7-2 and J is TRBJ1-6; no firm D call. From germline, CDR1 is SGHTA and CDR2 FQGNSA. This CDR3 spans 14 amino acids. The ends were cut back, 4 bases at V and 5 bases at J, with 9 bases in the middle. This CDR3 is CASSSRANNSPLHF. The CDR3 DNA sequence: TGTGCCAGCAGCTCTAGGGCCAATAATTCACCCCTCCACTTT.

This clone was counted between two and nine times. The gene calls are TRBV7-2 and TRBJ1-3; no clear D. CDR1 and CDR2 from the germline V gene are SGHTA and FQGNSA. The CDR3 extends over 15 amino acids. V lost 1 base to trimming and J lost 0 bases, with 7 bases between them. The chain's CDR3 is CASSLDRASGNTIYF. The CDR3 DNA sequence: TGTGCCAGCAGCTTAGACAGAGCCTCTGGAAACACCATATATTTT.